Listed below are T cell receptor beta chains from one sample, sequenced in a study of blood T cell repertoires in COVID-19. Profiled with immunoSEQ multiplex PCR; TCRdb holds only in-frame clones, not every one. This table has a few hundred thousand clones, 86% appearing once. Sequencing input: peripheral blood. The receptors come from a man between 35 and 55 years old who had recovered from COVID-19. CDR3s include the opening cysteine and the closing phenylalanine or tryptophan.

j_gene,v_gene,CDR3aa
TRBJ2-7,TRBV10-3,CAISEWGDYEQYF
TRBJ1-5,TRBV19,CASTPRGQSNQPQHF
TRBJ1-4,TRBV5-1,CASSSAGTTNEKLFF
TRBJ2-3,TRBV7-2,CASSSRPGRDTQYF
TRBJ2-3,TRBV5-1,CASSLDPAGGSTDTQYF
TRBJ2-1,TRBV4-3,CASSQGGASGRAGNEQFF
TRBJ2-1,TRBV7-9,CASSPGQGAGNEQFF
TRBJ2-3,TRBV4-1,CASSQGPFTDTQYF
TRBJ1-1,TRBV11-2,CASSLTGGQREAFF
TRBJ2-1,TRBV7-2,CASSPGRRNEQFF
TRBJ2-5,TRBV7-8,CASLSRGEGRQETQYF
TRBJ1-1,TRBV14,CASSQDWNRMNTEAFF